This TCR beta chain stems from a study of shared clonotypes between healthy human individuals. The study's findings and limits: Even with large depth, rarefaction showed that sorted-subset sequencing was incomplete. Against clonotypes common to all four donors, non-shared ones had lower generation probabilities. The diversity represented, both genetic and in exposure history, was limited by few donors.

The assay ran at deep level. Clones were sequenced by immunoSEQ multiplex PCR, and TCRdb holds only the in-frame ones, with some missing. In the table there are some 1.5 million clones, around 95% of which are singletons. Germline-derived CDR1 and CDR2 are LNHDA and SQIVND (reference sequence). The germline V and J ends were trimmed by 3 bases and 5 bases, with 17 bases remaining between them. This CDR3 region has 16 residues. Concerning this clone: Its antigen remains unidentified.

This TCR was sampled from a man younger than 45 in good health. Sequencing was done on a sample of naive CD4+ T cells sorted from blood. Subset of the sample: CD45RA+ positively selected. The rearrangement joins TRBV19 to TRBJ1-5; D call uncertain. Written as DNA, the CDR3 is TGTGCCAGTAGTATGGAACGGGGTTGGGCACATCAGCCCCAGCATTTT. It translates to CASSMERGWAHQPQHF.